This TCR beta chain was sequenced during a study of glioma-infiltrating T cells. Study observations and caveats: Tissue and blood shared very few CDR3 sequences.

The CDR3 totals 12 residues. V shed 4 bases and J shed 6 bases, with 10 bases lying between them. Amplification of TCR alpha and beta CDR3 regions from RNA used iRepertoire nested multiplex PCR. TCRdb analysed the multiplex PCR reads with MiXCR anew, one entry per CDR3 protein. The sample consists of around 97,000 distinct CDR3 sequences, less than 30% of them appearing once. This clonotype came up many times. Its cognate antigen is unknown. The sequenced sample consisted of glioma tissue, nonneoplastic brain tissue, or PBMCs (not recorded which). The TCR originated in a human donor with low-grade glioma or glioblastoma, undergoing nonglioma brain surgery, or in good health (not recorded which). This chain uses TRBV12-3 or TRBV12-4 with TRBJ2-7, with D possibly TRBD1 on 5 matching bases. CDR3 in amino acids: CASSSRVGEQYF. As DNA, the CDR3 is TGTGCCAGCAGTTCCAGGGTGGGCGAGCAGTACTTC.